These T cell receptor beta chains were read from a single sample in a study of cytomegalovirus exposure and HLA in healthy donors. Libraries were prepared by immunoSEQ multiplex PCR; TCRdb keeps only in-frame clonotypes and omits some of them. The data contain tens of thousands of clones, under 85% of them singletons. Source material: PBMCs. The receptors stem from a man between 50 and 59 years old in good health and CMV-seronegative. Both conserved end residues are part of each CDR3. A D gene is named only where the DNA matches it firmly. Clone size is not always given. Where it is, it says once, few, many or a class for expanded clones.

d_call,clone_size,j_call,v_call,cdr3_aa,cdr3_nt
.,.,TRBJ1-3,TRBV6-6,CASSYSERELELTIYF,TGTGCCAGCAGTTACTCGGAGAGGGAACTAGAGCTCACCATATATTTT
TRBD1,.,TRBJ2-7,TRBV7-6,CASSPQGALNEQYF,TGTGCCAGCAGCCCACAGGGGGCTTTGAACGAGCAGTACTTC
TRBD1,.,TRBJ2-7,TRBV6-5,CASSYFTGASYEQYF,TGTGCCAGCAGTTACTTTACAGGGGCTTCCTACGAGCAGTACTTC
.,.,TRBJ2-1,TRBV10-1,CAILRRDSNDDYNEQFF,TGCGCCATCCTACGCCGGGACTCCAATGACGACTACAATGAGCAGTTCTTC
.,.,TRBJ2-5,TRBV29-1,CSVGRGTSIETQYF,TGCAGCGTTGGTCGGGGAACCAGTATCGAGACCCAGTACTTC
.,.,TRBJ1-4,TRBV27,CASSLSRRGQGEKLFF,TGTGCCAGCAGTTTATCGAGGCGGGGGCAGGGTGAAAAACTGTTTTTT
.,.,TRBJ2-7,TRBV5-1,CASSLSRNSTYEQYF,TGCGCCAGCAGCTTGTCCAGAAATTCGACCTACGAGCAGTACTTC
.,.,TRBJ1-6,TRBV10-2,CASILRMNYNSPLHF,TGCGCCAGCATCCTCAGGATGAACTATAATTCACCCCTCCACTTT
TRBD2,.,TRBJ2-2,TRBV11-2,CASSPTSGGPSGGELFF,TGTGCCAGCAGCCCGACTAGCGGGGGGCCATCGGGGGGGGAGCTGTTTTTT
.,.,TRBJ2-6,TRBV5-1,CASSLKQGANVLTF,TGCGCCAGCAGCTTGAAACAGGGGGCCAACGTCCTGACTTTC
.,.,TRBJ1-1,TRBV27,CATGHPNTEAFF,TGTGCCACCGGACACCCGAACACTGAAGCTTTCTTT
.,few,TRBJ2-1,TRBV29-1,CSVEPGGRFYSYNEQFF,TGCAGCGTTGAACCGGGGGGCCGATTCTACTCCTACAATGAGCAGTTCTTC
TRBD2,.,TRBJ2-5,TRBV5-1,CASSLVLAGGQETQYF,TGCGCCAGCAGCTTGGTTCTAGCGGGGGGGCAAGAGACCCAGTACTTC
.,.,TRBJ2-7,TRBV7-9,CASSLMEGTPYEQYF,TGTGCCAGCAGCTTAATGGAGGGGACCCCCTACGAGCAGTACTTC
.,.,TRBJ2-3,TRBV15,CATSRDLIVAIGTDTQYF,TGTGCCACCAGCAGAGATTTGATTGTAGCGATCGGCACAGATACGCAGTATTTT
.,.,TRBJ2-7,TRBV2,CASSEYGSTYEQYF,TGTGCCAGCAGTGAATACGGGAGCACCTACGAGCAGTACTTC
.,.,TRBJ2-1,TRBV11-2,CASSFGIFTNEQFF,TGTGCCAGCAGCTTCGGGATCTTTACGAATGAGCAGTTCTTC
.,.,TRBJ2-2,TRBV30,CAWSRLPTGELFF,TGTGCCTGGAGTCGTCTCCCCACCGGGGAGCTGTTTTTT
.,.,TRBJ2-7,TRBV6-6,CASSPVSYEQYF,TGTGCCAGCAGTCCGGTTTCCTACGAGCAGTACTTC
TRBD1,.,TRBJ1-5,TRBV19,CASSIAGQGDQPQHF,TGTGCCAGTAGTATCGCGGGACAGGGGGATCAGCCCCAGCATTTT
.,few,TRBJ1-5,TRBV6-5,CASSSGRNQPQHF,TGTGCCAGCAGTTCAGGGAGGAATCAGCCCCAGCATTTT
.,.,TRBJ2-5,TRBV9,CASSVTPGAGETQYF,TGTGCCAGCAGCGTAACCCCAGGGGCTGGAGAGACCCAGTACTTC
TRBD2,.,TRBJ2-2,TRBV2,CASRAGAITGELFF,TGTGCCAGCAGAGCGGGGGCGATCACCGGGGAGCTGTTTTTT
TRBD1,.,TRBJ1-5,TRBV30,CASSKGAQPQHF,TGTGCCTCGAGCAAGGGGGCTCAGCCCCAGCATTTT
TRBD1,.,TRBJ1-6,TRBV11-2,CASSLTGTGHSPLHF,TGTGCCAGCAGCTTAACAGGGACAGGGCATTCACCCCTCCACTTT
.,.,TRBJ1-2,TRBV29-1,CSVDGQPYGYTF,TGCAGCGTTGACGGACAGCCATATGGCTACACCTTC
.,.,TRBJ1-3,TRBV9,CASSVDGGSSGNTIYF,TGTGCCAGCAGCGTAGATGGGGGCAGCTCTGGAAACACCATATATTTT
.,.,TRBJ1-2,TRBV7-8,CASSLSLYGYTF,TGTGCCAGCAGCTTGAGCCTCTATGGCTACACCTTC
.,.,TRBJ2-5,TRBV19,CASSPEDGDQETQYF,TGTGCCAGTAGTCCAGAGGACGGGGACCAAGAGACCCAGTACTTC
.,.,TRBJ2-1,TRBV19,CASSIRADYSYNEQFF,TGTGCCAGTAGTATTCGTGCGGACTACTCCTACAATGAGCAGTTCTTC
.,.,TRBJ2-7,TRBV5-4,CASSLERAGSYEQYF,TGTGCCAGCAGCTTGGAGCGAGCTGGCTCCTACGAGCAGTACTTC
.,.,TRBJ2-5,TRBV10-1,CASSAPLGQQETQYF,TGCGCCAGCAGTGCACCGCTGGGCCAACAAGAGACCCAGTACTTC
.,few,TRBJ2-3,TRBV6-1,CASSRDTQYF,TGTGCCAGCAGTCGAGATACGCAGTATTTT
TRBD1,.,TRBJ1-4,TRBV19,CASSPRTGGGEKLFF,TGTGCCAGTAGTCCGCGGACAGGGGGCGGCGAAAAACTGTTTTTT
TRBD1,few,TRBJ2-6,TRBV6-1,CASSGDSSGANVLTF,TGTGCCAGCAGTGGGGACAGCTCTGGGGCCAACGTCCTGACTTTC
.,.,TRBJ1-1,TRBV6-5,CASSYSGWGLTEAFF,TGTGCCAGCAGTTACTCGGGATGGGGACTCACTGAAGCTTTCTTT
TRBD2,.,TRBJ2-1,TRBV9,CASSVGGGAYNEQFF,TGTGCCAGCAGCGTAGGCGGGGGGGCCTACAATGAGCAGTTCTTC
TRBD1,.,TRBJ1-1,TRBV5-1,CASSYGQVNTEAFF,TGCGCCAGCAGCTATGGACAGGTGAACACTGAAGCTTTCTTT
.,few,TRBJ2-3,TRBV2,CASSDPGGLVRDTQYF,TGTGCCAGCAGTGATCCAGGGGGGCTTGTCCGAGATACGCAGTATTTT
.,.,TRBJ1-2,TRBV14,CASSHVIRDGYTF,TGTGCCAGCAGCCATGTGATCAGGGATGGCTACACCTTC
.,.,TRBJ2-3,TRBV10-3,CAFSGGTDTQYF,TGTGCCTTTAGCGGCGGCACAGATACGCAGTATTTT
TRBD2,.,TRBJ2-7,TRBV7-2,CASSRWTSGGYEQYF,TGTGCCAGCAGCCGGTGGACTAGCGGGGGGTACGAGCAGTACTTC
.,.,TRBJ1-2,TRBV7-8,CASSLEQGGYTF,TGTGCCAGCAGCTTAGAGCAGGGCGGCTACACCTTC
.,.,TRBJ2-7,TRBV6-5,CASSEAEVSEQYF,TGTGCCAGCAGTGAAGCGGAAGTATCCGAGCAGTACTTC
TRBD1,few,TRBJ1-1,TRBV6-5,CASRDRVGDTEAFF,TGTGCCAGCAGAGACAGGGTAGGGGACACTGAAGCTTTCTTT